Listed here are 3 T cell receptor beta chains from one sample, sequenced in a study of T cell changes during pregnancy in multiple sclerosis. Using immunoSEQ multiplex PCR, the repertoire was profiled, and TCRdb retains in-frame clones only, with some absent. The table includes some 70,000 clones, 85% to 90% detected once. The material sequenced was peripheral blood, taken after pregnancy. The receptors were sampled from a female donor in good health, enrolled as a control in a pregnancy study.

This CDR3 reads CASSPQRRERAFF. In nucleotides, the CDR3 is TGTGCCAGCTCACCTCAAAGACGGGAGCGAGCTTTCTTT. V and J are TRBV18 and TRBJ1-1, with D unresolved. With 3 bases removed from V and 10 bases from J, the gap between germline ends came to 15 bases. The CDR3 spans 13 residues. Germline V gene lookup returns CDR1 KGHSH and CDR2 LQKENI.

This clone was observed a few times. The chain couples TRBV7-2 to TRBJ1-6; no clear D. CDR1 is SGHTA and CDR2 is FQGNSA in the germline V gene. This CDR3 has 14 residues. The V end was cut by 1 base, the J end by 7 bases, with 8 bases between. The CDR3 loop is CASSLGQLNSPLHF. The CDR3 coding sequence is TGTGCCAGCAGCTTAGGGCAGTTGAATTCACCCCTCCACTTT.

The chain links TRBV6-1 to TRBJ2-7, with 9 bases identical to TRBD2. Germline V gene lookup returns CDR1 MNHNS and CDR2 SASEGT. This CDR3 has 15 residues. After removal of 1 base from V and 4 bases from J, the junction contained 5 bases not matched to a gene. CDR3 coding DNA: TGTGCCAGCAGTGAAGAGGGCGGGAGGGGGTACGAGCAGTACTTC. It codes for CASSEEGGRGYEQYF.